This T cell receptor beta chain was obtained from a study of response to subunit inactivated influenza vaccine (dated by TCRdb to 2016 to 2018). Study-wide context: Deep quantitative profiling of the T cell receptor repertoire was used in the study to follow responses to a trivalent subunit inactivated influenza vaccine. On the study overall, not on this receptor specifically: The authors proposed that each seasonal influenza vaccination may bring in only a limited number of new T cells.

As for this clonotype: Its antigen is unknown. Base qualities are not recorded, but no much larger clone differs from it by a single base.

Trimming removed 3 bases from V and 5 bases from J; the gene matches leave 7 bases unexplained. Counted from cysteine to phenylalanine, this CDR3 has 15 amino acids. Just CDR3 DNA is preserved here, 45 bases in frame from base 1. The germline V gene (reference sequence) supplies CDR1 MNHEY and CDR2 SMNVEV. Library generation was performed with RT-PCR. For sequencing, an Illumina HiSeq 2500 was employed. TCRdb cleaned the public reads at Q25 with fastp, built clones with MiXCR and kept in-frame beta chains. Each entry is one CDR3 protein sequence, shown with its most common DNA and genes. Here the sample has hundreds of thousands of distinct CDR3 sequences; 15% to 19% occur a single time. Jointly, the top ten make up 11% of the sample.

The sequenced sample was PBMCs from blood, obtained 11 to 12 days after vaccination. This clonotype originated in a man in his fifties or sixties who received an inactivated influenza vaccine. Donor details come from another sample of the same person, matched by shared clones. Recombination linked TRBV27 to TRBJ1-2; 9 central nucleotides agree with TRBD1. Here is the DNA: TGTGCCAGCAGTTTGGGGGGACAGGGCCGTTATGGCTACACCTTC. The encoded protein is CASSLGGQGRYGYTF.